This TCR beta chain stems from a study of T-cell reconstitution after alpha-beta-depleted transplantation in children (dated by TCRdb to 2016 to 2018). Regarding the research as a whole: Using TCR repertoire profiling, the study quantitatively followed how T-cell immune reconstitution unfolded in children after TCRalphabeta/CD19-depleted allogeneic hematopoietic cell transplantation.

Preparation of the library involved PCR. This sample was sequenced with an Illumina HiSeq 2500. TCR library preparation used molecular barcoding, with unique molecular identifiers applied to normalize quantification of the TCRbeta repertoire. Using fastp at Q25 and MiXCR, TCRdb reprocessed the public reads and kept productive beta chains. Records with the same CDR3 protein are collapsed into one entry carrying the most frequent genes and DNA. The sample table records some 600,000 distinct CDR3 sequences; roughly 15% of these occur just once. Approximately 1% of the sample is in the top ten clones. This clonotype came up many times. Its antigen is not yet known. Per-base quality was not reported, and no clone a single base away is much larger than it. CDR1 is given as LNHNV and CDR2 as YYDKDF, both from the germline V gene (reference sequence). Trimming at the junction amounts to 8 bases on V and 4 bases on J, and the germline ends lie 8 bases apart. The CDR3, from cysteine to phenylalanine, totals 11 residues. Only the CDR3 portion is preserved as DNA: 33 bases, with reading frame beginning at the first base.

The sequence joins TRBV15 to TRBJ2-5; the D gene is perhaps TRBD1, on 6 matching bases. This receptor was taken from a human donor who donated a stem cell graft to a child with acute myeloid leukemia. Sequences were derived from PBMCs from the stem cell graft donor, sampled from the stem cell graft. At the DNA level, the sequence is TGTGCCACCGGGGGCCCAGAGACCCAGTACTTC. Translated, it reads CATGGPETQYF.